This T cell receptor beta chain comes out of a study of blood T cell repertoires in COVID-19. Background on the study: Sites in the United States, Italy and Spain provided acute and convalescent COVID-19 samples. From T cells, B-cell-depleted T cells, or PBMCs came the material, which was cDNA or gDNA.

After removal of 7 bases from V and 11 bases from J, the junction contained 17 bases not matched to a gene. Germline-derived CDR1 and CDR2 are SGHDT and YYEEEE. The CDR3 contains 14 residues. The repertoire was sequenced with immunoSEQ multiplex PCR; TCRdb's copy has only in-frame clones and lacks some. The table includes under 70,000 clones, over 75% detected once. The table lists this clone with a count of one. V usage is TRBV5-6 and J usage is TRBJ1-1; 7 bases are shared with TRBD1. Sequenced sample: peripheral blood. This sequence originates from a woman aged 18-29 years with acute or convalescent COVID-19. The CDR3 DNA is TGTGCCAGCCACTTCGGGCAGGACAGGCCTAAGGCTTTCTTT. Amino acids: CASHFGQDRPKAFF.